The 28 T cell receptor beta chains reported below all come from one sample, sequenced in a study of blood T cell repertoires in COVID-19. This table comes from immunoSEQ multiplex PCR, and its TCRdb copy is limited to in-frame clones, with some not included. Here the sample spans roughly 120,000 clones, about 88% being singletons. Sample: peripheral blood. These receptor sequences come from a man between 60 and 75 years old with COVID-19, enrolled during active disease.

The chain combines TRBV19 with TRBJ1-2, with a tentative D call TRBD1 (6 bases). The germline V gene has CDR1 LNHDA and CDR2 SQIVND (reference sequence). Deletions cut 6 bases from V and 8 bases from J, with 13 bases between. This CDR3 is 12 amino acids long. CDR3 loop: CASSTTGRGYTF. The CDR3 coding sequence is TGTGCCAGTAGCACGACAGGACGAGGCTACACCTTC.

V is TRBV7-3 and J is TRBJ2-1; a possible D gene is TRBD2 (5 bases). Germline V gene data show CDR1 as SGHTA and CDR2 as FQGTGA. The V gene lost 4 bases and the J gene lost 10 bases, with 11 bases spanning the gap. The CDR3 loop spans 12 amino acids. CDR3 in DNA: TGTGCCAGCAGCTCTCCCGAGGGAGAGCAGTTCTTC. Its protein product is CASSSPEGEQFF.

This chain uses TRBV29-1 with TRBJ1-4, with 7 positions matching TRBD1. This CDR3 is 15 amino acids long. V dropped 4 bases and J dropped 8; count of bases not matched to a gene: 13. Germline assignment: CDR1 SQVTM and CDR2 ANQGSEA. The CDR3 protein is CSVGLSGAGGEKLFF. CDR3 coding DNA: TGCAGCGTTGGTTTGTCCGGGGCAGGGGGAGAAAAACTGTTTTTT.

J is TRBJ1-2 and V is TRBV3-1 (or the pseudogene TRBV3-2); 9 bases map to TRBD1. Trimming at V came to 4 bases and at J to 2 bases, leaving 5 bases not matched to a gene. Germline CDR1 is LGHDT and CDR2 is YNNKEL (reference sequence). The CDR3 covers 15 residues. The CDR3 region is CASSPRDRENYGYTF. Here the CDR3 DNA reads TGTGCCAGCAGCCCCCGGGACAGGGAAAACTATGGCTACACCTTC.

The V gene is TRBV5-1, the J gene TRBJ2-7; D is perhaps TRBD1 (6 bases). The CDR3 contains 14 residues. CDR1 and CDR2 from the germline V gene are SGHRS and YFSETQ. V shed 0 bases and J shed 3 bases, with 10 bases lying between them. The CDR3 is CASSLVTGYYEQYF. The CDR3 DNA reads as TGCGCCAGCAGCTTGGTCACAGGGTACTACGAGCAGTACTTC.

CDR3 region: CASSQEGGEQFF. The CDR3 coding sequence is TGCGCCAGCAGCCAAGAGGGGGGTGAGCAGTTCTTC. The chain is built from TRBV4-1 and TRBJ2-1; D might be TRBD2 (6 bases). The CDR3 is made up of 12 amino acids. V was shortened by 0 bases and J by 9 bases, with 6 bases between the two germline ends. CDR1 and CDR2 (germline): MGHRA, YSYEKL.

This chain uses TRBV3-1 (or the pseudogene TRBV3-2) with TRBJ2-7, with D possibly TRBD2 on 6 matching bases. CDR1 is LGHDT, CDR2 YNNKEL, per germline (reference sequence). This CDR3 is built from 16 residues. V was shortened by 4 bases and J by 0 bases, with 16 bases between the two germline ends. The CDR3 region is CASSLGPGLSSYEQYF. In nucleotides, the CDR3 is TGTGCCAGCAGCCTTGGACCGGGACTGAGCTCCTACGAGCAGTACTTC.

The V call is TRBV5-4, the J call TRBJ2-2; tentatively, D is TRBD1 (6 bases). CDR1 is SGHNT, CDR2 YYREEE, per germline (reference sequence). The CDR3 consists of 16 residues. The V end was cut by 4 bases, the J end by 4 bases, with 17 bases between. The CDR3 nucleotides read TGTGCCAGCAGCCCTGTGTGGGGGCCGGGCACCGGGGAGCTGTTTTTT. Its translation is CASSPVWGPGTGELFF. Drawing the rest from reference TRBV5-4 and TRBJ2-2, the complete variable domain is ETGVTQSPTHLIKTRGQQVTLRCSSQSGHNTVSWYQQALGQGPQFIFQYYREEENGRGNFPPRFSGLQFPNYSSELNVNALELDDSALYLCASSPVWGPGTGELFFGEGSRLTVL.

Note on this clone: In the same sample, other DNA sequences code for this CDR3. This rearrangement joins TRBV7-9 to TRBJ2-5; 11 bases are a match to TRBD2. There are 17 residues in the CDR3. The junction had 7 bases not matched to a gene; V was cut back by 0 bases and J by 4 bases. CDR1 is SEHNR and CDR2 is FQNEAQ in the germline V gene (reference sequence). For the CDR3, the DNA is TGTGCCAGCAGCTTAGCGGATAGCGGGAGGGGGAGAGAGACCCAGTACTTC. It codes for CASSLADSGRGRETQYF.

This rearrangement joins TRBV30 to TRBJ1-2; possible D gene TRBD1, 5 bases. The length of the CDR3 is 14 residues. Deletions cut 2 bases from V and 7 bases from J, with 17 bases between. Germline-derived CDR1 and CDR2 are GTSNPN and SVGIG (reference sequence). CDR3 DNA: TGTGCCTGGAGTTGGACGGGGGGGAGCTCTGGCTACACCTTC. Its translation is CAWSWTGGSSGYTF.

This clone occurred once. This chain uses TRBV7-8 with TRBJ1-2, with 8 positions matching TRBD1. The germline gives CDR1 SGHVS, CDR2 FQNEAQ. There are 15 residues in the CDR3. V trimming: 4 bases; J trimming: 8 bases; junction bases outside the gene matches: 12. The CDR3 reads CASSSPGTGLLGYTF. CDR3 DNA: TGTGCCAGCAGCTCGCCCGGGACAGGTCTTCTGGGCTACACCTTC.

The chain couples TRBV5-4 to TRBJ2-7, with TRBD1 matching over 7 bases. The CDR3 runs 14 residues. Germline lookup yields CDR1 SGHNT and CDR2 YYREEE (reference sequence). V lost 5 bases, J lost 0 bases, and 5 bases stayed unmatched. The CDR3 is CASRLRDSSYEQYF. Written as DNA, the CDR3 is TGTGCCAGCAGACTCCGGGACAGCTCCTACGAGCAGTACTTC.

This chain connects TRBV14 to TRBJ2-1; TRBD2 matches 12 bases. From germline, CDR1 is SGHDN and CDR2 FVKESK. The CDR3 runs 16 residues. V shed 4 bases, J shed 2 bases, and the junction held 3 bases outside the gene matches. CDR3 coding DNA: TGTGCCAGCAGCCCTAGCGGGAGGGGGACCTACAATGAGCAGTTCTTC. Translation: CASSPSGRGTYNEQFF.

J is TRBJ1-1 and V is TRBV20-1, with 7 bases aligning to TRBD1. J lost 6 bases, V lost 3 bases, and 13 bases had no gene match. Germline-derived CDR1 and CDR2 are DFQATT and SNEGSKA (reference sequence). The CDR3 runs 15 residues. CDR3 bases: TGCAGTGCTAGTCTCTGGAGGGGGCTGCGAGCTGAAGCTTTCTTT. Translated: CSASLWRGLRAEAFF.

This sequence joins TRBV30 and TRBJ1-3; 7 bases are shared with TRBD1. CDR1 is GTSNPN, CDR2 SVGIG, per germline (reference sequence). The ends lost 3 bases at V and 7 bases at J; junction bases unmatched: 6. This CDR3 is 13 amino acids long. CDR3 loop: CAWSTDRVNTIYF. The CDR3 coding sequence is TGTGCCTGGAGCACAGACAGGGTTAACACCATATATTTT.

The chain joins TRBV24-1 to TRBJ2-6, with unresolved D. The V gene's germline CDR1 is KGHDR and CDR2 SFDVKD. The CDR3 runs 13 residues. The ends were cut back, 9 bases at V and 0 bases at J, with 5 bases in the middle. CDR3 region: CATLSSGANVLTF. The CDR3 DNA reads TGTGCCACCCTAAGCTCTGGGGCCAACGTCCTGACTTTC.

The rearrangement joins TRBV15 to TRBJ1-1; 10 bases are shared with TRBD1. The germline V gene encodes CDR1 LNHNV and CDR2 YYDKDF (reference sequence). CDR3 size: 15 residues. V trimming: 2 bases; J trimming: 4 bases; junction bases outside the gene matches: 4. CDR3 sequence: CATSRLGQGSTEAFF. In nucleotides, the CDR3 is TGTGCCACCAGCAGATTGGGACAGGGGTCCACTGAAGCTTTCTTT.

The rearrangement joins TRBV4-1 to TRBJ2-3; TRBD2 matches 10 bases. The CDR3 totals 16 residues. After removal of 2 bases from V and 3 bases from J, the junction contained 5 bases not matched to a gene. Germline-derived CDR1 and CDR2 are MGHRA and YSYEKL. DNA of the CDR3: TGCGCCAGCAGCCAATTCACTAGCGGGAATACAGATACGCAGTATTTT. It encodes CASSQFTSGNTDTQYF.

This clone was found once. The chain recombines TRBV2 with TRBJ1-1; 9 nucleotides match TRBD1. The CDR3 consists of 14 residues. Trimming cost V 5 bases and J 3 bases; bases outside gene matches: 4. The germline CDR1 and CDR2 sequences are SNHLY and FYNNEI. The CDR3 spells CASSLQGADTEAFF. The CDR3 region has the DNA TGTGCCAGCAGTTTACAGGGGGCGGACACTGAAGCTTTCTTT. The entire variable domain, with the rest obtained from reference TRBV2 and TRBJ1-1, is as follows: EPEVTQTPSHQVTQMGQEVILRCVPISNHLYFYWYRQILGQKVEFLVSFYNNEISEKSEIFDDQFSVERPDGSNFTLKIRSTKLEDSAMYFCASSLQGADTEAFFGQGTRLTVV.

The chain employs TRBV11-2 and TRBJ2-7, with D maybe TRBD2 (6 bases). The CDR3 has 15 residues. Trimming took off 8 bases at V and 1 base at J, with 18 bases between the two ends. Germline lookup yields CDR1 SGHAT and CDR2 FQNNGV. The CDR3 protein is CASRGGRGSSYEQYF. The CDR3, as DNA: TGTGCCAGCCGTGGGGGTCGGGGGAGTTCCTACGAGCAGTACTTC.

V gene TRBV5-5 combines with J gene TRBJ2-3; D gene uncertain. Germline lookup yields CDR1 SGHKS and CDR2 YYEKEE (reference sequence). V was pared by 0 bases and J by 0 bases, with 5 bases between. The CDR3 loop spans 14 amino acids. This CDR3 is CASSLDISTDTQYF. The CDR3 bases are TGTGCCAGCAGCTTGGACATTAGCACAGATACGCAGTATTTT.

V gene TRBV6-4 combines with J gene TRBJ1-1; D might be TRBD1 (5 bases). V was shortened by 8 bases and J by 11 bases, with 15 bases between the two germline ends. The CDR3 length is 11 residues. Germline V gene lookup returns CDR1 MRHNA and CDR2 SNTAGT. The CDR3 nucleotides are TGTGCCAGCTGGGGGGGTCCGTGGGCTTTCTTT. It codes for CASWGGPWAFF.

CDR3 coding DNA: TGTGCCAGTAGTCCGCGAGGGACAGGCGATGGCTATTCACCCCTCCACTTT. Protein: CASSPRGTGDGYSPLHF. The chain combines TRBV19 with TRBJ1-6, with 8 bases lining up with TRBD1. V trimming: 5 bases; J trimming: 8 bases; junction bases outside the gene matches: 14. The CDR3 extends over 17 amino acids. The germline CDR1 and CDR2 sequences are LNHDA and SQIVND (reference sequence).

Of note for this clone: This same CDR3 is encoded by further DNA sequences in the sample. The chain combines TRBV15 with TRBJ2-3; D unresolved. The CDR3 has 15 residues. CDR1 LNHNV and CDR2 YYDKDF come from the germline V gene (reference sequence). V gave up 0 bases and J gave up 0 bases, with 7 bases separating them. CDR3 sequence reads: CATSRDRPSTDTQYF. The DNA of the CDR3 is TGTGCCACCAGCAGAGATCGTCCTAGCACAGATACGCAGTATTTT.

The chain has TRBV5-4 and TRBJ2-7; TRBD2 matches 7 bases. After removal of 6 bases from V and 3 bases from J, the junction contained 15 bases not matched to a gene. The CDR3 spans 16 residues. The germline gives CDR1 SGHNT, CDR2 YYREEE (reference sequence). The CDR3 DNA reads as TGTGCCAGCACCATCCAGGGAGGGGCGGTTCTCTACGAGCAGTACTTC. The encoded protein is CASTIQGGAVLYEQYF.

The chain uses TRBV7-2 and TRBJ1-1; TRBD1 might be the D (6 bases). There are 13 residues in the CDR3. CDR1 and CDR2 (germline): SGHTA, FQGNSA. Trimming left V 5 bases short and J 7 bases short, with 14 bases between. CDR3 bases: TGTGCCAGCAGCAACCGACAGGCCGGTGAAGCTTTCTTT. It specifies CASSNRQAGEAFF.

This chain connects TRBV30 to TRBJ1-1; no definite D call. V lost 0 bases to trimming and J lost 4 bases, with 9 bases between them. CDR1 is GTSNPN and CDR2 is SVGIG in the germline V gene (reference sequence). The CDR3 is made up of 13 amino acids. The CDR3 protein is CAWSVPLSTEAFF. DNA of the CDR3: TGTGCCTGGAGTGTACCCCTGAGCACTGAAGCTTTCTTT. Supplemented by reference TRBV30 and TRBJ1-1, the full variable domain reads SQTIHQWPATLVQPVGSPLSLECTVEGTSNPNLYWYRQAAGRGLQLLFYSVGIGQISSEVPQNLSASRPQDRQFILSSKKLLLSDSGFYLCAWSVPLSTEAFFGQGTRLTVV.

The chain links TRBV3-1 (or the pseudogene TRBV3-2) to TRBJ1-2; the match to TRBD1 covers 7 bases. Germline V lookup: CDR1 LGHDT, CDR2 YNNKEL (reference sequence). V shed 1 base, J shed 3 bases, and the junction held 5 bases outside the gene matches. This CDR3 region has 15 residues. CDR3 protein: CASSQGPQGYYGYTF. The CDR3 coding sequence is TGTGCCAGCAGCCAAGGGCCACAGGGGTACTATGGCTACACCTTC.